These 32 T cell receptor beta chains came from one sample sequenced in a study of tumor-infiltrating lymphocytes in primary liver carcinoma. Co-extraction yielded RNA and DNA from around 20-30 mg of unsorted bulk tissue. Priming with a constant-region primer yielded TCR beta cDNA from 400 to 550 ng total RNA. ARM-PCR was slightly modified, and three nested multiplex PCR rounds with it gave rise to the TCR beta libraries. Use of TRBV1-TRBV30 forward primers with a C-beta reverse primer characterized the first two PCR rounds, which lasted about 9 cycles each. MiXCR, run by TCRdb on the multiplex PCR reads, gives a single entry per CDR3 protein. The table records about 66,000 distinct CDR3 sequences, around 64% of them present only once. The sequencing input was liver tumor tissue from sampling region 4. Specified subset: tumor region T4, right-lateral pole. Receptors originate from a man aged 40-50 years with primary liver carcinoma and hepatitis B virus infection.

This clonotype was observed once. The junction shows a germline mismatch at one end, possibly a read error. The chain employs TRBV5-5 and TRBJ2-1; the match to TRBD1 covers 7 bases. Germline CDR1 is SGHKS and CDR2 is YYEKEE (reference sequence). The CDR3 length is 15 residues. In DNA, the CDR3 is TGTGCCAGCAGCCCTGGACAGGATTCCTACAATGACCAGTTTTTC. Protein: CASSPGQDSYNDQFF. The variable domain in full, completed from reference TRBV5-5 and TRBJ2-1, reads DAGVTQSPTHLIKTRGQQVTLRCSPISGHKSVSWYQQVLGQGPQFIFQYYEKEERGRGNFPDRFSARQFPNYSSELNVNALLLGDSALYLCASSPGQDSYNDQFFGPGTRLTVL.

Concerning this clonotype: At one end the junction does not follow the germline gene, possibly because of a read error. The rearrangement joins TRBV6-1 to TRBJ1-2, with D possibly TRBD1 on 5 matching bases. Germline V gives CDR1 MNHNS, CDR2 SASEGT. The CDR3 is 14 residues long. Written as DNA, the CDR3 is TGTGCCAGCGGTGAATTGAGGCAGGGAGGCCGCAAGACCTTC. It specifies CASGELRQGGRKTF.

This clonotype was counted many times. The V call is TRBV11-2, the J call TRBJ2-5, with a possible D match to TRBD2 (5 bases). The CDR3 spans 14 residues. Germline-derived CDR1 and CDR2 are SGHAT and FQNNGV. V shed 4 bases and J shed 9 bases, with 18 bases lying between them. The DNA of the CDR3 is TGTGCCAGCAGCTCGACGGGGATATTATTGTCCCAGTACTTC. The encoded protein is CASSSTGILLSQYF.

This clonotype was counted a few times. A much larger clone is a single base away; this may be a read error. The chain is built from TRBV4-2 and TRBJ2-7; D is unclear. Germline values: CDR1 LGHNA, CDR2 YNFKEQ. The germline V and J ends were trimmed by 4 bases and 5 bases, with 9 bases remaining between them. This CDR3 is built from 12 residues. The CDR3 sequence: CASSREAHEQYF. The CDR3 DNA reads TGTGCCAGCAGCCGAGAGGCCCACGAGCAGTACTTC.

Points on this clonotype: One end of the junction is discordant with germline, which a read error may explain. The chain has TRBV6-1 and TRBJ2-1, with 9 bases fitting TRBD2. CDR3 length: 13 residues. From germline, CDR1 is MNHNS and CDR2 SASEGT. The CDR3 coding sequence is TGTGCCAGCATAGGGACTAGCTTGGGTGAGCAGTCCTTC. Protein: CASIGTSLGEQSF.

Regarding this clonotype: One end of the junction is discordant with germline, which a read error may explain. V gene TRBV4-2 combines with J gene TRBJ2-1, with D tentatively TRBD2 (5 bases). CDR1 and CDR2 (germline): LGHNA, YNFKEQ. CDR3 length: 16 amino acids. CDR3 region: CSSSQEAGWAYNEQFF. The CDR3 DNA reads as TGTTCCAGCAGCCAAGAGGCGGGCTGGGCTTACAATGAGCAGTTCTTC.

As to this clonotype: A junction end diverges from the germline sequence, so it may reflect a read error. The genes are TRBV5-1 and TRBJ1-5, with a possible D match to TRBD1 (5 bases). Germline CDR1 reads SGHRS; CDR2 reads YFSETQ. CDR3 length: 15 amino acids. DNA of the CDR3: TGCGCCAGCAGCTTGGGGGGGACTAGCAATCAGCCCCAGAATTTT. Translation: CASSLGGTSNQPQNF.

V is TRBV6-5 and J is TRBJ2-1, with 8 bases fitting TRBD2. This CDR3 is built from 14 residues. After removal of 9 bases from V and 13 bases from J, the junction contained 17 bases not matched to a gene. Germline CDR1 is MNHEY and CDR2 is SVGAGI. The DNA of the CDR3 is TGTGCCAGTAGCCGATCGGGACTAGTTGGTGATCAGTTCTTC. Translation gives CASSRSGLVGDQFF.

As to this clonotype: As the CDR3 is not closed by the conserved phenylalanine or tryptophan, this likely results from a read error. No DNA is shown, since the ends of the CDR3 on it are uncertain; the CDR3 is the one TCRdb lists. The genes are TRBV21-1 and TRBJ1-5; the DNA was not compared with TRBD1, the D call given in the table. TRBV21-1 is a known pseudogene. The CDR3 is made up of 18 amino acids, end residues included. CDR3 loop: CASSSKDSFGNLMWSQHL.

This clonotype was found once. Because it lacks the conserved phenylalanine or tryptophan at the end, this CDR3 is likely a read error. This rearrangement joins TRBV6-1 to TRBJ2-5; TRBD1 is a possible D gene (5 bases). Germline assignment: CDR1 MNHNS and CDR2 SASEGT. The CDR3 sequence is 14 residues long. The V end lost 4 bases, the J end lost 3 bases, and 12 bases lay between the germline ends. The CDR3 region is CASSVTASKETQYL. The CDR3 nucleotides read TGTGCCAGCAGTGTGACAGCCAGCAAAGAGACCCAGTACTTA.

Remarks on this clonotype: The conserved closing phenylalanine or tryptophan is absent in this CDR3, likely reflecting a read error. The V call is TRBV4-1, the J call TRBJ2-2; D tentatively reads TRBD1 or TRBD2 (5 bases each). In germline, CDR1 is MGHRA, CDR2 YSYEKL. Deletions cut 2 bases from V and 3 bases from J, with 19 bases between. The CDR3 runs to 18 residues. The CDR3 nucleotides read TGCGCCAGCAGCCAACCAGCCCGAGGGGTCGGGGACACCGGGGAGCTGTTTCTT. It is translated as CASSQPARGVGDTGELFL.

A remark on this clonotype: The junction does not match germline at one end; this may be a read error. The CDR3 DNA is TGCGCCAGAAGCCAAGATACCACGTCCGAAGCTTACTTT. It specifies CARSQDTTSEAYF. This rearrangement joins TRBV4-3 to TRBJ1-1; D remains ambiguous. Germline V gene data show CDR1 as LGHNA and CDR2 as YSLEER. This CDR3 has 13 amino acids.

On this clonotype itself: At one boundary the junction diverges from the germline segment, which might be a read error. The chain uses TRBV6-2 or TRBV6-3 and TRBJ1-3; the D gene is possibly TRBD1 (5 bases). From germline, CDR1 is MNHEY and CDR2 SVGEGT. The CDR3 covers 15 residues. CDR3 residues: CVSSHSGPWSDPIYF. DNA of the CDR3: TGTGTCAGCAGTCACTCGGGACCGTGGTCGGACCCCATATATTTT.

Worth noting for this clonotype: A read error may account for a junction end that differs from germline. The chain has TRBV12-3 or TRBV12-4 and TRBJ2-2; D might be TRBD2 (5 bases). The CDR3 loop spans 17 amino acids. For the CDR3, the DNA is TGTGCCAGGAGTTTCGTGGGTAGCGCGAGGAACACCGGGGAGCTGTTTTTT. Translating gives CARSFVGSARNTGELFF.

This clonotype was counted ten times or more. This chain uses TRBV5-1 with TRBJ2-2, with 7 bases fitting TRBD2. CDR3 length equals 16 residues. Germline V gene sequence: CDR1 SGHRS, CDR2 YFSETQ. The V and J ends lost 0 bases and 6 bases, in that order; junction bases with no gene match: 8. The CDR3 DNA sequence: TGCGCCAGCAGCTTGGAGGCGGGAGTTAACGCCGGGGAGCTGTTTTTT. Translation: CASSLEAGVNAGELFF.

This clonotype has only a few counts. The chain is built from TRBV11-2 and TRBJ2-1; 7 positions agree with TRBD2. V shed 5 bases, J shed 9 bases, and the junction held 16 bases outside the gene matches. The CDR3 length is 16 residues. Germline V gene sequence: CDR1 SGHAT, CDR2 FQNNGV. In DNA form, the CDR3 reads TGTGCCAGCAGCCCTTTCTCCAGCGGGAAGGATGGTGAGCAGTTCTTC. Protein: CASSPFSSGKDGEQFF.

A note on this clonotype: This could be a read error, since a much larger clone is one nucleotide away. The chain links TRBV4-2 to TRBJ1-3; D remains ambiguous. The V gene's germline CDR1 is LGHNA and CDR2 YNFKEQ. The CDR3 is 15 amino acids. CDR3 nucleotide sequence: TGTGCCAGGAGCCAAGATGGGCTAACTGGAAACACCATATATTTT. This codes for CARSQDGLTGNTIYF.

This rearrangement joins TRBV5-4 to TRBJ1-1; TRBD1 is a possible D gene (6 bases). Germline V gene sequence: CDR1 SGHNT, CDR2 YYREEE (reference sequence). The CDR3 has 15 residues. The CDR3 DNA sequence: TGTACCGGCAGATCGGGGGGCTACTTGAACACTGAAGCTTTCTTT. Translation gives CTGRSGGYLNTEAFF.

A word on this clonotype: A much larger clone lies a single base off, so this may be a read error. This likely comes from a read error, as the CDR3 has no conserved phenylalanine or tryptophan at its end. The chain's CDR3 is CSVGHRGRETQYL. DNA for the CDR3: TGCAGCGTTGGCCACAGGGGGCGAGAGACCCAGTACCTC. The J gene is TRBJ2-5, the V gene TRBV29-1; 9 bases are shared with TRBD1. V lost 4 bases and J lost 4; bases outside the gene matches: 4. This CDR3 is 13 amino acids long. CDR1 is SQVTM and CDR2 is ANQGSEA in the germline V gene.

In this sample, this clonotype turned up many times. The CDR3 DNA is TGCAGCGCCAATCTAATAGCGGCCAACTCCTACAATGAGCAGTTCTTC. Residues: CSANLIAANSYNEQFF. V is TRBV29-1 and J is TRBJ2-1, with TRBD2 as a possible D gene (6 bases). The CDR3 is 16 residues long. Per germline, CDR1 SQVTM and CDR2 ANQGSEA. Trimming shortened V by 7 bases and J by 0 bases, and 19 bases separated the two germline ends.

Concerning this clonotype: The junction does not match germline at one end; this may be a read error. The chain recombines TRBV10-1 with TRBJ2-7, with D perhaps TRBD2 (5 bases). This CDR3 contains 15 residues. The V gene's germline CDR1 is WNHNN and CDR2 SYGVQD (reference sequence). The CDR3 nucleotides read TGCGCAAGCAGTGAACTCAGAGGGAGCCCCTACGAGCAGTACTTC. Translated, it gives CASSELRGSPYEQYF.

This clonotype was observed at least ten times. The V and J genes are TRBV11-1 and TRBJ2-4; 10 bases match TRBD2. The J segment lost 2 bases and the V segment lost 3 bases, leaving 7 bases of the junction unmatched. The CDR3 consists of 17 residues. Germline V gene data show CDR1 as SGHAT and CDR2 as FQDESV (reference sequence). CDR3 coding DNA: TGTGCCAGCAGCTTTCCTGGGACTAGCGAGACCAAAAACATTCAGTACTTC. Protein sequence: CASSFPGTSETKNIQYF. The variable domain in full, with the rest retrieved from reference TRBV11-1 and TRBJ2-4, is EAEVAQSPRYKITEKSQAVAFWCDPISGHATLYWYRQILGQGPELLVQFQDESVVDDSQLPKDRFSAERLKGVDSTLKIQPAELGDSAMYLCASSFPGTSETKNIQYFGAGTRLSVL.

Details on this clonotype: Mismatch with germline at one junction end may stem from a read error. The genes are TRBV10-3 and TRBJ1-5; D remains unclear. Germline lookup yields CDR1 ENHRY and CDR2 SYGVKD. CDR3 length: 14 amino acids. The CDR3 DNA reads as TGTGCCATCAGCGAGTATGAGGGCAATGAGCCCCAGCATTTT. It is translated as CAISEYEGNEPQHF.

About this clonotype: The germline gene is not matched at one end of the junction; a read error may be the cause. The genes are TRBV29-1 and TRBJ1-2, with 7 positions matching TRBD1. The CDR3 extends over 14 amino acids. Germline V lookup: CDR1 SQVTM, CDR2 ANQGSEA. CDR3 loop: CSLEGDSGNYSYTF. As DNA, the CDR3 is TGCAGCCTTGAAGGGGACAGTGGGAACTATAGCTACACCTTC.

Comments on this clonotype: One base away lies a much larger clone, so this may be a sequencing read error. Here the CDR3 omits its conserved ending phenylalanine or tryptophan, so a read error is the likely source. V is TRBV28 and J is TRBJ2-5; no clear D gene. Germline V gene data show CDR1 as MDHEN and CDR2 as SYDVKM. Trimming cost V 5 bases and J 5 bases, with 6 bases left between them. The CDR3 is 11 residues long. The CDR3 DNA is TGTGCCAGCAGTAATCCCGAGACCCAGTACTTA. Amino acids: CASSNPETQYL.

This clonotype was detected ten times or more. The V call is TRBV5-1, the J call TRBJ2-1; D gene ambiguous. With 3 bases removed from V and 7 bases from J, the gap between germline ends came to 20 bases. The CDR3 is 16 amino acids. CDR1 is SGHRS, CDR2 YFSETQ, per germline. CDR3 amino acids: CASSYQTPDGRNEQFF. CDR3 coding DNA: TGCGCCAGCAGCTACCAAACGCCGGACGGTCGTAATGAGCAGTTCTTC.

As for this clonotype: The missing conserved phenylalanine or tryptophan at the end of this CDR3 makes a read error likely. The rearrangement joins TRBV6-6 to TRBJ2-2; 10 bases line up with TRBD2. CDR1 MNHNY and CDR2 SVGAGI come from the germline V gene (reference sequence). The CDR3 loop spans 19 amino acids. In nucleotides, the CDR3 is TGTGCCAGCAAAATAGGGCTAGCGGGAGTGGAGAGAGGCACCGAGGAGCTGTTTATT. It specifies CASKIGLAGVERGTEELFI.

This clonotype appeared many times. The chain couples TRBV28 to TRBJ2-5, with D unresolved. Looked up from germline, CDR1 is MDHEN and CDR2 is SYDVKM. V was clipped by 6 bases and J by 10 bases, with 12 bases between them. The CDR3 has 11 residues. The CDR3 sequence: CASSLLGSQYF. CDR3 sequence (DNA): TGTGCCAGCAGCTTACTCGGCAGCCAGTACTTC.

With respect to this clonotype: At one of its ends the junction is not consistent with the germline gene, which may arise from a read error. In DNA form, the CDR3 reads TGTGCCGAGGCGGACAGGGATAACTATGGCTACACTTTC. Encoded protein: CAEADRDNYGYTF. This chain joins TRBV6-2 or TRBV6-3 and TRBJ1-2, with 8 positions matching TRBD1. Germline loops: CDR1 MNHEY, CDR2 SVGEGT. The CDR3 length is 13 residues.

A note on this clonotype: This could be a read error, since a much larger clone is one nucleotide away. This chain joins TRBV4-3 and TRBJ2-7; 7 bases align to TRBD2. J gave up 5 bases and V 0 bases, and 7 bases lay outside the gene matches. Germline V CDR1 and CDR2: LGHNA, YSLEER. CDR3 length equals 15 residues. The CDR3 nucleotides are TGCGCCAGCAGCCAAGATCCGGGAGGAGAGGACGAGCAGTACTTC. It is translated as CASSQDPGGEDEQYF.

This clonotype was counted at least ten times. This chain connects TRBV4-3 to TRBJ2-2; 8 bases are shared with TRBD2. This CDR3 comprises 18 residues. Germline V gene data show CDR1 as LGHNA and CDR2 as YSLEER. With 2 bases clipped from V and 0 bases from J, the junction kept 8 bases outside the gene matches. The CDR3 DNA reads TGCGCCAGCAGCCAAACCACTAGCGGACATACGAACACCGGGGAGCTGTTTTTT. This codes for CASSQTTSGHTNTGELFF.

The CDR3: CASTLVQSETQYF. In nucleotides, the CDR3 is TGTGCCAGCACTTTGGTCCAGAGCGAGACCCAGTACTTC. The V call is TRBV12-3 or TRBV12-4, the J call TRBJ2-5; D not resolved. Between the trimmed V and J ends, which lost 7 bases and 5 bases, there was a span of 14 bases. The CDR3 has 13 residues.